A selection of T cell receptor beta chains follows, all from one sample in a study of T cell responses to AZD1222 COVID-19 vaccine. Using immunoSEQ multiplex PCR, the repertoire was profiled, and TCRdb retains in-frame clones only, with some absent. Among 90,000 to 130,000 clones, 70% to 90% were seen once, and the ten largest hold 3.2%. The input for sequencing was peripheral blood, taken on day 0 of AZD1222 vaccination. The receptors were gathered from an adult in good health. Each CDR3 is given with its conserved first and last residue. The order of the fields is clone size, J gene, D gene, V gene, CDR3 DNA, CDR3 protein. D genes are given only for firm matches. Part of the rows lack a size; the others show once, few, many or a class for expanded clones.

>.|TRBJ2-1|.|TRBV25-1
TGTGCCAGCAGTGAATACTTGGGGGTGGCGTTCTTC
CASSEYLGVAFF
>.|TRBJ1-5|.|TRBV7-8
TGTGCCAGCAGCTTAGTCTCAGGCTATAATCAGCCCCAGCATTTT
CASSLVSGYNQPQHF
>.|TRBJ2-7|.|TRBV6-4
TGTGCCAGTATTAGAGTAGAGGTCGACTACGAGCAGTACTTC
CASIRVEVDYEQYF
>.|TRBJ2-1|.|TRBV7-3
TGTGCCAGCAGCTCCTTCAGGGTTGATGGGCCAAATGAGCAGTTCTTC
CASSSFRVDGPNEQFF
>.|TRBJ2-5|.|TRBV29-1
TGCAGCGTTGCAGGGACAATGCAAGAGACCCAGTACTTC
CSVAGTMQETQYF
>.|TRBJ1-2|.|TRBV2
TGTGCCAGCAGGGGGGACGGTTCAAACTATGGCTACACCTTC
CASRGDGSNYGYTF
>.|TRBJ1-3|.|TRBV18
TGTGCCAGCTCACGATCTGCTTTAGGAAACACCATATATTTT
CASSRSALGNTIYF
>.|TRBJ2-1|.|TRBV7-2
TGTGCCAGCAGCCATGCCTCTAGCGTGAGTTACAATGAGCAGTTCTTC
CASSHASSVSYNEQFF
>.|TRBJ2-1|.|TRBV27
TGTGCCAGCAGTCTTAGGAAAGAGACACGGGAGATCTCCTACAATGAGCAGTTCTTC
CASSLRKETREISYNEQFF
>.|TRBJ1-1|TRBD1|TRBV6-6
TGTGCCAGCAGCGCCAGACAGGGCGGAAACACTGAAGCTTTCTTT
CASSARQGGNTEAFF
>.|TRBJ1-5|TRBD1|TRBV28
TGTGCCAGCAGCCTTGGACAGGGGAATCAGCCCCAGCATTTT
CASSLGQGNQPQHF
>.|TRBJ2-1|TRBD2|TRBV7-2
TGTGCCAGCAGCCCGGGACAACTAGCGGGAGAGGGAAATGAGCAGTTCTTC
CASSPGQLAGEGNEQFF
>.|TRBJ2-7|.|TRBV9
TGTGCCAGCAGCGTTGCGGGGATCTCCTACGAGCAGTACTTC
CASSVAGISYEQYF
>.|TRBJ2-5|TRBD1|TRBV3-1/TRBV3-2
TGTGCCAGCAGCCTTCCGCTCCGGGACAGAGAGACCCAGTACTTC
CASSLPLRDRETQYF
>.|TRBJ1-2|.|TRBV6-5
TGTGCCAGCACAGGGGCCTATGGCTACACCTTC
CASTGAYGYTF
>.|TRBJ2-7|TRBD1|TRBV18
TGTGCCAGCTCCCCGACCAGGGGGTACGGCGAGCAGTACTTC
CASSPTRGYGEQYF
>.|TRBJ2-1|.|TRBV7-2
TGTGCCAGCAGCTTAGCAATTCAAGGCAGAGGTGAGCAGTTCTTC
CASSLAIQGRGEQFF
>.|TRBJ2-1|TRBD2|TRBV19
TGTGCCAGTAGTATTAGCGGGAGGTACAATGAGCAGTTCTTC
CASSISGRYNEQFF
>.|TRBJ1-1|.|TRBV28
TGTGCCAGCGGGTTCTATGGAGCTTTCTTT
CASGFYGAFF
>few|TRBJ2-2|.|TRBV6-2/TRBV6-3
TGTGCCAGCAGTTACCCGAGGGAGCTGTTTTTT
CASSYPRELFF
>.|TRBJ2-1|.|TRBV2
TGTGCCAGCAGTGGCACCCCCGGGACAGAGCAGTTCTTC
CASSGTPGTEQFF
>.|TRBJ1-5|TRBD1|TRBV19
TGTGCCAGTCAGACAGGGGATGGTCAGCCCCAGCATTTT
CASQTGDGQPQHF
>.|TRBJ1-1|.|TRBV5-8
TGTGCCAGCACCCGTGATGGTGGAACTGAAGCTTTCTTT
CASTRDGGTEAFF
>.|TRBJ2-1|.|TRBV29-1
TGCAGCGTTGATGTGAGCTCCTACAATGAGCAGTTCTTC
CSVDVSSYNEQFF